The present entry profiles one TCR beta chain with its context. The authors' processing: Quantification of nucleated cells was approximated via reference gene primer amplification. Here immunoSEQ multiplex PCR was the method, and the copy in TCRdb shows in-frame clones only, minus some. V, J and clone size derive from that table, while D and trimming were established from the DNA sequence. The sample contains around 200,000 clones, around four fifths of which appear only once. This specimen belongs to a study of blood T cell repertoires in COVID-19. Study summary: Specimens from acute and convalescent COVID-19 originated in the United States, Italy and Spain.

The CDR3 runs 14 residues. With 5 bases clipped from V and 4 bases from J, the junction kept 7 bases outside the gene matches. Germline V gene data show CDR1 as SGHTA and CDR2 as FQGTGA. Sample: peripheral blood. This chain joins TRBV7-3 and TRBJ1-1, with 7 bases identical to TRBD1. The receptor was isolated from a woman aged 40 to 50 with COVID-19, enrolled during active disease. CDR3 nucleotide sequence: TGTGCCAGCAGCCAAGCAGGGGGTGTCACTGAAGCTTTCTTT. Its translation: CASSQAGGVTEAFF.